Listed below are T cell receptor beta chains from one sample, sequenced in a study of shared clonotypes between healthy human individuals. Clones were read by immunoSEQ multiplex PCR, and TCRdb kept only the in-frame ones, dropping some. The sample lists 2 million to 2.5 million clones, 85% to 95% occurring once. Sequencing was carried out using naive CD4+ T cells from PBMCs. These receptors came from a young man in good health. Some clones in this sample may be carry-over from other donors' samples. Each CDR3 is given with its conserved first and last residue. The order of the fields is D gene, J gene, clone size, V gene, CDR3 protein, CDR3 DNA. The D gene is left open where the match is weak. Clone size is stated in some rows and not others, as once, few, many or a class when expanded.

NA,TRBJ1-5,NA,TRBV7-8,CASSFSSNQPQHF,TGTGCCAGCAGCTTCAGTAGCAATCAGCCCCAGCATTTT
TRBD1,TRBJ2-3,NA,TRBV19,CASSPSTGGADTQYF,TGTGCCAGTAGTCCATCCACAGGGGGCGCAGATACGCAGTATTTT
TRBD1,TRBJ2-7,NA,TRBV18,CASSPSTGDSSEQYF,TGTGCCAGCTCACCCTCGACAGGGGATTCTAGCGAGCAGTACTTC
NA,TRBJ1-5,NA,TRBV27,CASSFPDPWTELWHQPQHF,TGTGCCAGCAGTTTCCCCGACCCCTGGACGGAGCTCTGGCATCAGCCCCAGCATTTT
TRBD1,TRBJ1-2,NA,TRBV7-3,CASSLTGRLGGSNGYTF,TGTGCCAGCAGCTTAACGGGGCGGCTAGGGGGCTCGAATGGCTACACCTTC
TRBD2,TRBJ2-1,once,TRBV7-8,CASSLALHRASGSSYNEQFF,TGTGCCAGCAGCTTAGCGCTTCATAGGGCTAGCGGAAGCTCCTACAATGAGCAGTTCTTC
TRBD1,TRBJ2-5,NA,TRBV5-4,CASRGQGKETQYF,TGTGCCAGCAGGGGACAGGGGAAAGAGACCCAGTACTTC
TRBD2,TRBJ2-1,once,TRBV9,CASSTLGGRSYNEQFF,TGTGCCAGCAGCACCCTTGGCGGGAGATCCTACAATGAGCAGTTCTTC
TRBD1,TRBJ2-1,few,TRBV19,CASSPGGSYNEQFF,TGTGCCAGTAGTCCAGGGGGCTCCTACAATGAGCAGTTCTTC
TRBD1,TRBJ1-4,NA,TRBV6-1,CASSEAGGAREKLFF,TGTGCCAGCAGTGAAGCAGGGGGCGCCCGGGAAAAACTGTTTTTT
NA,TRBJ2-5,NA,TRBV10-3,CAISELIAQETQYF,TGTGCCATCAGTGAGTTGATCGCGCAAGAGACCCAGTACTTC
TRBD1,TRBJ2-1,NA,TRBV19,CASSRTGTATYNEQFF,TGTGCCAGTAGTCGAACCGGGACAGCCACGTACAATGAGCAGTTCTTC
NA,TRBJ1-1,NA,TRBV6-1,CASSERSRGPGFTEAFF,TGTGCCAGCAGTGAAAGGAGTAGAGGTCCGGGATTTACTGAAGCTTTCTTT
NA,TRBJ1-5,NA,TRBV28,CASSLWDGYQPQHF,TGTGCCAGCAGTTTATGGGACGGCTATCAGCCCCAGCATTTT
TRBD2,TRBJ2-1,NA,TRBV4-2,CASSQVGTSGINEQFF,TGTGCCAGCAGCCAAGTTGGGACTAGCGGGATAAATGAGCAGTTCTTC
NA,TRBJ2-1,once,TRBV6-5,CASRFPGGIQQFF,TGTGCCAGCAGGTTCCCGGGCGGGATCCAGCAGTTCTTC
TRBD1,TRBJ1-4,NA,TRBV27,CASSRDRGGEKLFF,TGTGCCAGCAGCCGGGACAGGGGAGGCGAAAAACTGTTTTTT
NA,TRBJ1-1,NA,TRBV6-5,CASSSRRLNTEAFF,TGTGCCAGCAGCTCCAGGAGATTGAACACTGAAGCTTTCTTT
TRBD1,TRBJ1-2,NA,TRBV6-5,CASSSEDDRETGYTF,TGTGCCAGCAGCTCAGAGGACGACAGGGAGACGGGCTACACCTTC
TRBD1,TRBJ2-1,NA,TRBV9,CASSPRQGSYNEQFF,TGTGCCAGCAGCCCACGACAGGGTTCCTACAATGAGCAGTTCTTC
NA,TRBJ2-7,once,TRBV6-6,CASSYRPGGMDEQYF,TGTGCCAGCAGTTACCGTCCAGGGGGGATGGACGAGCAGTACTTC
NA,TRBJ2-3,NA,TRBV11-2,CASSLDGGQSTDTQYF,TGTGCCAGCAGCTTAGATGGCGGACAGAGCACAGATACGCAGTATTTT
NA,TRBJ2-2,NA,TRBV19,CASSIGSGAPRELFF,TGTGCCAGTAGTATAGGGTCGGGGGCGCCGAGGGAGCTGTTTTTT
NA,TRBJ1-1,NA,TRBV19,CASSINPWTALNTEAFF,TGTGCCAGTAGTATAAACCCTTGGACAGCGTTGAACACTGAAGCTTTCTTT
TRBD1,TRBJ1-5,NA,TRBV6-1,CASRGQGTLNQPQHF,TGTGCCAGCAGAGGACAGGGGACGTTGAATCAGCCCCAGCATTTT
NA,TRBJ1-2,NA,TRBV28,CASSMLPRFGYTF,TGTGCCAGCAGTATGCTCCCTAGGTTTGGCTACACCTTC
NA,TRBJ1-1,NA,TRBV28,CASSLLGRGGTEAFF,TGTGCCAGCAGCTTATTGGGACGGGGGGGTACTGAAGCTTTCTTT
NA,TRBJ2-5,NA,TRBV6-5,CASRIRVQETQYF,TGTGCCAGCAGGATTCGGGTCCAAGAGACCCAGTACTTC
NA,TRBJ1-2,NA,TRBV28,CASLTRAYGYTF,TGTGCCAGCCTTACGAGGGCGTATGGCTACACCTTC
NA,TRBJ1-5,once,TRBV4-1,CASSQGRGTNQPQHF,TGCGCCAGCAGCCAAGGTCGGGGGACCAATCAGCCCCAGCATTTT
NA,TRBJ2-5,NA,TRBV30,CGAASQYF,TGTGGGGCGGCTTCGCAGTACTTC
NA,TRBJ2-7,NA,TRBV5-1,CASSANGDGTPNSYEQYF,TGCGCCAGCAGCGCAAATGGGGACGGGACACCAAACTCCTACGAGCAGTACTTC
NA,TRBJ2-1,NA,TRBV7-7,CASSQAGIVGGGEQFF,TGTGCCAGCAGCCAAGCCGGGATAGTGGGGGGAGGTGAGCAGTTCTTC
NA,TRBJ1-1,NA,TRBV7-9,CASSLVSGAEAFF,TGTGCCAGCAGCTTAGTATCAGGGGCTGAAGCTTTCTTT
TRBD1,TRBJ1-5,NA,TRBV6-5,CASSYSGQENQPQHF,TGTGCCAGCAGTTACTCCGGACAGGAAAATCAGCCCCAGCATTTT
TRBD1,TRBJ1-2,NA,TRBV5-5,CASSLGQGAGVVYGYTF,TGTGCCAGCAGCTTGGGGCAGGGGGCCGGAGTTGTCTATGGCTACACCTTC
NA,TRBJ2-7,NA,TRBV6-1,CASTPTVYEQYF,TGTGCCAGCACCCCGACAGTCTACGAGCAGTACTTC
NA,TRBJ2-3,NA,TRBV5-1,CASTSVRTDTQYF,TGCGCCAGCACCTCGGTCCGCACAGATACGCAGTATTTT
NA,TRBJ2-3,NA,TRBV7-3,CASSRLGPDTQYF,TGTGCCAGCAGCCGACTCGGTCCAGATACGCAGTATTTT
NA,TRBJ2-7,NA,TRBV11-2,CASSPRTVSYEQYF,TGTGCCAGCAGCCCGAGGACAGTCTCCTACGAGCAGTACTTC
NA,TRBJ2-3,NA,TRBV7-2,CASSFKPTDTQYF,TGTGCCAGCAGCTTTAAACCCACAGATACGCAGTATTTT
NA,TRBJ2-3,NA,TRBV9,CASGVDGDTQYF,TGTGCCAGCGGCGTGGACGGAGATACGCAGTATTTT
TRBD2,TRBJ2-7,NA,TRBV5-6,CASSPREGSYEQYF,TGTGCCAGCAGCCCGAGGGAGGGGAGCTACGAGCAGTACTTC
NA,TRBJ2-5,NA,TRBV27,CASSLSKRSQETQYF,TGTGCCAGCAGTTTAAGTAAGAGGAGCCAAGAGACCCAGTACTTC